This is a list of T cell receptor beta chains from one sample in a study of cytomegalovirus exposure and HLA in healthy donors. The data were produced by immunoSEQ multiplex PCR, yet TCRdb's version contains in-frame clones alone and is incomplete. The sample lists roughly 130,000 clones; approximately 89% were seen once. The material sequenced was PBMCs. The receptors stem from a man younger than 40 in good health and CMV-seronegative. Each CDR3 is given with its conserved first and last residue. D genes are given only for firm matches. Part of the rows lack a size; the others show once, few, many or a class for expanded clones.

TRBV7-6	-	-	TRBJ2-7	TGTGCCAGCAGCTGGGGGCCCGAAACCTACGAGCAGTACTTC	CASSWGPETYEQYF
TRBV18	TRBD1	-	TRBJ1-5	TGTGCCAGCTCACGGACAGGGGACAATCAGCCCCAGCATTTT	CASSRTGDNQPQHF
TRBV11-2	-	-	TRBJ1-3	TGTGCCAGCAGGGGTTTGAGGAGCTCTGGAAACACCATATATTTT	CASRGLRSSGNTIYF
TRBV6-1	-	few	TRBJ1-6	TGTGCCAGCGGGGTGGCGGGGGCGAGTTCACCCCTCCACTTT	CASGVAGASSPLHF
TRBV6-1	TRBD1	-	TRBJ2-7	TGTGCCAGCAGTGCCACCAGGGGGACAGGCTTCGAGCAGTACTTC	CASSATRGTGFEQYF
TRBV15	-	-	TRBJ1-5	TGTGCCACCAGCAGAGATCTGGCAGGGGCGCTCTCGGCCCAGCATTTT	CATSRDLAGALSAQHF
TRBV28	-	-	TRBJ1-2	TGTGCCAGCGGAGATGCAGGGAACTATGGCTACACCTTC	CASGDAGNYGYTF
TRBV6-1	TRBD1	-	TRBJ2-5	TGTGCCAGCAGTGAACTTGACAGGGGGTACCAAGAGACCCAGTACTTC	CASSELDRGYQETQYF
TRBV27	-	-	TRBJ2-7	TGTGCCAGCAGTTTGGGCGGGACCTACGAGCAGTACTTC	CASSLGGTYEQYF
TRBV7-2	-	-	TRBJ2-3	TGTGCCAGCAGCTTAGTCGGCACAGATACGCAGTATTTT	CASSLVGTDTQYF
TRBV5-1	-	-	TRBJ1-5	TGCGCCAGCAGCCCTGGTGGGCAGGTCTATGCGCCCCAGCATTTT	CASSPGGQVYAPQHF
TRBV7-9	-	-	TRBJ2-6	TGTGCCAGCAGCTTAGGGGTTGACTCCTGGTCTGGGGCCAACGTCCTGACTTTC	CASSLGVDSWSGANVLTF